This T cell receptor (beta chain) was sequenced for a study of Graves' ophthalmopathy and Graves' hyperthyroidism. Study-wide results and limits: The model reached approximately 67% sensitivity and 72.22% specificity for predicting ophthalmopathy progression. A majority of expanded thyroid clonotypes exceeding 0.001 frequency were likewise present in blood.

RNA transcripts were the source from which TCR beta CDR3 regions were amplified. Scientists carried out first-round RT-PCR using HTBI primers and then a second-round multiplex PCR. One entry per CDR3 protein results from TCRdb running MiXCR on the multiplex PCR reads. The sample consists of approximately 1.2 million distinct CDR3 sequences, 35% to 40% of them appearing once. Germline CDR1 and CDR2: SQVTM and ANQGSEA. This CDR3 has 17 residues. On this clonotype itself: The antigen remains undetermined. A read error may produce the germline difference seen at one junction end.

The sequencing input was peripheral blood or thyroid tissue (not recorded which). This chain uses TRBV29-1 with TRBJ1-3; tentatively, D is TRBD1 (5 bases). This sequence originates from an adult man with Graves' hyperthyroidism. CDR3 sequence reads: CSVDYRRGMGYGYTVYF. The CDR3 DNA reads as TGCAGCGTTGACTACCGAAGGGGCATGGGCTATGGCTACACCGTATATTTT.